These 2 T cell receptor beta chains share one sample of origin, sequenced in a study of cytomegalovirus exposure and HLA in healthy donors. PCR involved 60 Vbeta and 13 Jbeta primers. The data were produced by immunoSEQ multiplex PCR, yet TCRdb's version contains in-frame clones alone and is incomplete. Here the sample spans roughly 160,000 clones, around four fifths being singletons. Sequencing was done on a sample of PBMCs. The source of these receptors is a man between 25 and 39 years old in good health and CMV-seronegative.

The chain joins TRBV19 to TRBJ2-3; D might be TRBD1 (6 bases). V was clipped by 8 bases and J by 0 bases, with 12 bases between them. The CDR3 runs 14 residues. The germline CDR1 and CDR2 sequences are LNHDA and SQIVND (reference sequence). The DNA of the CDR3 is TGTGCCAGTGCCTTCAGGGGCAGCACAGATACGCAGTATTTT. Amino acid sequence: CASAFRGSTDTQYF.

This clone was seen a handful of times. The same CDR3 arises from other DNA sequences in this sample as well. This chain uses TRBV7-2 with TRBJ2-3; D not resolved. Germline-derived CDR1 and CDR2 are SGHTA and FQGNSA. The CDR3 runs 14 residues. V lost 4 bases and J lost 0, with 8 bases in between. The CDR3 loop is CASSSYLSTDTQYF. CDR3 DNA: TGTGCCAGCAGCTCATATCTAAGCACAGATACGCAGTATTTT.